The following is a TCR beta chain sequence with its context. The antigen is not known. At one boundary the junction diverges from the germline segment, which might be a read error. Orbital computed tomography, thyroid ultrasound, TRAb, serum thyroxine and clinical symptoms formed the basis of diagnosis. The data stem from a study of Graves' ophthalmopathy and Graves' hyperthyroidism. Overall study: No ophthalmopathy within 18 months of follow-up signified stable hyperthyroidism. Study-wide findings and caveats: With a specificity of roughly 72% and a sensitivity of about 70%, the model predicted ophthalmopathy progression. Thyroid clonotypes that were expanded above 0.001 frequency mostly also appeared in blood.

Germline V gene sequence: CDR1 SGDLS, CDR2 YYNGEE. This CDR3 has 14 amino acids. RNA transcripts served as template for amplifying TCR beta CDR3 sequences. HTBI primers were used in a first-round RT-PCR, which preceded a second-round multiplex PCR. TCRdb re-called the multiplex PCR reads through MiXCR, storing one row per CDR3 protein. The table includes 900,000 to 1,200,000 distinct CDR3 sequences, approximately 35% detected once. The origin of this receptor is an adult man with Graves' hyperthyroidism. Sequencing input: peripheral blood or thyroid tissue (not recorded which). This chain connects TRBV9 to TRBJ1-6; TRBD1 matches at 7 bases. Written as DNA, the CDR3 is TGCGCCAGCAGTGAGGACAGGAGGCATTCACCCCTCCACTTT. It codes for CASSEDRRHSPLHF.